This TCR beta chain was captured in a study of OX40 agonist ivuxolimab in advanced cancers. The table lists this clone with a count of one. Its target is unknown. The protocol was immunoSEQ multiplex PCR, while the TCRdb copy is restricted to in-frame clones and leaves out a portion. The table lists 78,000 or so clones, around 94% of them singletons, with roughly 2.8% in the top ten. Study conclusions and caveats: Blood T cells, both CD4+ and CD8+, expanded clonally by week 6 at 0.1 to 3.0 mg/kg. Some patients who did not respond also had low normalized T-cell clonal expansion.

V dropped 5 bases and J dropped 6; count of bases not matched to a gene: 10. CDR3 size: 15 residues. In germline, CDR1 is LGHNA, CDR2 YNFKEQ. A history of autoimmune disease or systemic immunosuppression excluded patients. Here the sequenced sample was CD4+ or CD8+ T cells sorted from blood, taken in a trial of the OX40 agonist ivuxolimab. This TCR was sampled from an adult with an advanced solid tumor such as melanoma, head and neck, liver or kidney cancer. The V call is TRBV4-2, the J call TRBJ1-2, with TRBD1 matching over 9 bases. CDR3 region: CASSEGTGYIDGYTF. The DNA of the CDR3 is TGTGCCAGCAGCGAGGGGACAGGGTATATCGATGGCTACACCTTC.